Listed here is a single T cell receptor (beta chain). This sample is drawn from a study of T cell changes during pregnancy in multiple sclerosis. Generated by immunoSEQ multiplex PCR, the TCRdb table keeps only in-frame clones and is missing some. The sample consists of around 62,000 clones, roughly nine tenths of them appearing once. The sequence was obtained from a female donor with multiple sclerosis, enrolled in a pregnancy study. Specimen: CD4+ T cells from peripheral blood mononuclear cells, collected in the first trimester of pregnancy.

The CDR3 nucleotides are TGTGCCAGTAGGGGAGGGCGCGGGAACTCTGGAAACACCATATATTTT. As protein: CASRGGRGNSGNTIYF. The chain has TRBV19 and TRBJ1-3; D not resolved. V lost 6 bases, J lost 0 bases, and 15 bases lay in between. This CDR3 is 16 amino acids long. CDR1 LNHDA and CDR2 SQIVND come from the germline V gene (reference sequence).